The T cell receptor (beta chain) described here comes from a study of T-cell reconstitution after alpha-beta-depleted transplantation in children. This CDR3 spans 13 amino acids. Germline loops: CDR1 SGHDT, CDR2 YYEEEE. The authors prepared the TCRbeta library with unique molecular identifiers. A single record per CDR3 protein comes from TCRdb applying MiXCR to the PCR reads. The table records 600,000 to 700,000 distinct CDR3 sequences, around a sixth of them present only once. A remark on this clonotype: This could be a read error, since a much larger clone is one nucleotide away.

The J gene is TRBJ1-1, the V gene TRBV5-6; D not certain. The sample in question was PBMCs from the stem cell graft donor, obtained from the stem cell graft. The receptor was isolated from a human donor who donated a stem cell graft to a child with acute myeloid leukemia. This chain's CDR3 is CASGGDLNTQAFF. The CDR3 DNA reads as TGTGCCAGCGGCGGAGATCTGAACACTCAAGCTTTCTTT. The variable domain in full, completed from reference TRBV5-6 and TRBJ1-1, reads DAGVTQSPTHLIKTRGQQVTLRCSPKSGHDTVSWYQQALGQGPQFIFQYYEEEERQRGNFPDRFSGHQFPNYSSELNVNALLLGDSALYLCASGGDLNTQAFFGQGTRLTVV.